The clone carrying this T cell receptor beta chain was found once. Its antigen is unknown. V lost 4 bases and J 5 bases, leaving 15 bases between the germline ends. Germline CDR1 is SGHRS and CDR2 is YFSETQ. This CDR3 comprises 14 residues. Amplification used 60 Vbeta primers and 13 Jbeta primers. Measured with immunoSEQ multiplex PCR; TCRdb has only the in-frame clones, and not every one. The sample lists 100,000 to 150,000 clones; less than 90% were seen once. The donors (healthy individuals) were bone marrow donors. This specimen comes from a study of cytomegalovirus exposure and HLA in healthy donors. Findings and limits, study-wide: Later work associated roughly 17,000 TCR beta sequences with HLA alleles at 0.05 false discovery rate. The productive fraction for most TCR beta V segments was about 90% or about 30% in an earlier analysis.

Sequenced: PBMCs. This clonotype was obtained from a man aged 18-30 years in good health and CMV-seropositive. This sequence joins TRBV5-1 and TRBJ1-2, with D possibly being TRBD1 (6 bases). CDR3 DNA: TGCGCCAGCAGCACCCAAGGCAGGGGTTATGGCTACACCTTC. It yields the protein CASSTQGRGYGYTF. The entire variable domain, with the rest obtained from reference TRBV5-1 and TRBJ1-2, is as follows: KAGVTQTPRYLIKTRGQQVTLSCSPISGHRSVSWYQQTPGQGLQFLFEYFSETQRNKGNFPGRFSGRQFSNSRSEMNVSTLELGDSALYLCASSTQGRGYGYTFGSGTRLTVV.